The TCR beta chain under discussion was sequenced for a study of Ad26.COV2.S vaccination and SARS-CoV-2 variants. Background on the study: Recipients of Ad26.COV2.S got it intramuscularly, once or twice 56 days apart. Findings of the study overall: Assessments of TCR breadth and depth may have underestimated the total T cell responses.

TCRdb's copy holds only in-frame clones and misses some; the assay was immunoSEQ multiplex PCR. Of fewer than 800,000 clones in the sample, more than 70% were seen once. To note about this clone: Antigen: not known.

The sample's treatment: around 19 received Ad26.COV2.S at low or high dose, single or two shots; 5 received placebo; per-sample allocation not given. Sampling took place 63 days after the first vaccine or placebo injection. An 18-55-year-old adult in Boston served as donor. The germline V gene encodes CDR1 LNHDA and CDR2 SQIVND (reference sequence). CDR3 size: 14 residues. V dropped 6 bases and J dropped 7 bases, with 18 bases sitting between them. This material consisted of peripheral blood, taken in a trial of Ad26.COV2.S vaccine versus placebo. This chain connects TRBV19 to TRBJ1-2, with unresolved D. This clonotype was sampled from a person aged 18 to 65 who received the Ad26.COV2.S COVID-19 vaccine or a placebo. In DNA form, the CDR3 reads TGTGCCAGTAGGGAACAGCTTTTAGTTGGTGGCTACACCTTC. It specifies CASREQLLVGGYTF.